One sample yielded the 31 T cell receptor beta chains listed below, sequenced in a study of T-cell reconstitution after alpha-beta-depleted transplantation in children. During its preparation, the TCRbeta library received unique molecular identifiers. TCRdb itself ran the PCR reads through MiXCR, one entry per CDR3 protein. This table has some 72,000 distinct CDR3 sequences, approximately 7.4% appearing once. Source: PBMCs from the stem cell graft donor, taken from the stem cell graft. Every receptor here comes from a human donor who donated a stem cell graft to a child with acute lymphoblastic leukemia.

The chain employs TRBV7-6 and TRBJ2-5, with a tentative D call TRBD2 (5 bases). V lost 5 bases and J lost 2, with 12 bases in between. The CDR3 extends over 14 amino acids. Germline values: CDR1 SGHVS, CDR2 FNYEAQ. CDR3 in DNA: TGTGCCAGCAGCCTGGACTTGGTTCAAGAGACCCAGTACTTC. Protein sequence: CASSLDLVQETQYF.

This clonotype was counted ten times or more. The CDR3 DNA reads TGCGCCAGCAGCCAACGGGGGGGACAGGGGCCCCGTTGGGCGGAAGCTTTCTTT. This encodes CASSQRGGQGPRWAEAFF. The chain couples TRBV4-3 to TRBJ1-1, with 10 bases that match TRBD1. The germline V gene encodes CDR1 LGHNA and CDR2 YSLEER. V lost 2 bases to trimming and J lost 8 bases; unmatched junction nucleotides: 17. The length of the CDR3 is 18 residues.

This clonotype was seen many times. The gene calls are TRBV9 and TRBJ2-1; 9 nucleotides agree with TRBD1. Germline values: CDR1 SGDLS, CDR2 YYNGEE. J gave up 7 bases and V 2 bases, and 4 bases lay outside the gene matches. This CDR3 is 14 amino acids long. CDR3 bases: TGTGCCAGCAGCGTTAAACAGGGGGCTAATGAGCAGTTCTTC. Protein: CASSVKQGANEQFF.

This clonotype was seen at least ten times. The CDR3 DNA reads as TGTGCCACCAGCATGGGAGGACTATTACCCTCAAACACCATATATTTT. Residues: CATSMGGLLPSNTIYF. The V and J genes are TRBV15 and TRBJ1-3; D is ambiguous. CDR3 length: 16 amino acids. The V and J ends lost 4 bases and 6 bases respectively, with 19 bases between them. The V gene's germline CDR1 is LNHNV and CDR2 YYDKDF (reference sequence).

The table lists this clonotype with many counts. The chain has TRBV9 and TRBJ1-2, with 7 nucleotides matching TRBD1. J was trimmed by 1 base and V by 2 bases; bases with no gene match: 2. Germline values: CDR1 SGDLS, CDR2 YYNGEE. This CDR3 spans 14 amino acids. The CDR3 is CASSVGTVNYGYTF. CDR3 nucleotides: TGTGCCAGCAGCGTTGGGACAGTTAACTATGGCTACACCTTC.

The chain links TRBV6-5 to TRBJ2-7; D is perhaps TRBD2 (6 bases). V lost 6 bases, J lost 6 bases, and 21 bases lay in between. The CDR3 runs 15 residues. Germline lookup yields CDR1 MNHEY and CDR2 SVGAGI. The chain's CDR3 is CASRVNRAGNGEQYF. The CDR3 DNA is TGTGCCAGCAGGGTAAATCGGGCGGGGAACGGCGAGCAGTACTTC.

This chain joins TRBV20-1 and TRBJ2-6, with TRBD2 as a possible D gene (6 bases). In germline, CDR1 is DFQATT, CDR2 SNEGSKA (reference sequence). CDR3 length: 15 residues. V lost 6 bases and J lost 0, with 12 bases in between. The CDR3 loop reads CSAGGGLSGANVLTF. The CDR3, as DNA: TGCAGTGCCGGGGGAGGCCTCTCTGGGGCCAACGTCCTGACTTTC.

The rearrangement links TRBV28 to TRBJ1-1; 9 bases agree with TRBD1. There are 14 residues in the CDR3. Germline V gene sequence: CDR1 MDHEN, CDR2 SYDVKM. The V and J ends lost 4 bases and 2 bases, in that order; junction bases with no gene match: 2. Here the CDR3 DNA reads TGTGCCAGCAGTTCGGGACAGGGCAACACTGAAGCTTTCTTT. This codes for CASSSGQGNTEAFF. Full variable domain (outside the CDR3, taken from reference TRBV28 and TRBJ1-1): DVKVTQSSRYLVKRTGEKVFLECVQDMDHENMFWYRQDPGLGLRLIYFSYDVKMKEKGDIPEGYSVSREKKERFSLILESASTNQTSMYLCASSSGQGNTEAFFGQGTRLTVV.

The table lists this clonotype with many counts. V gene TRBV6-2 or TRBV6-3 combines with J gene TRBJ2-7; 7 nucleotides agree with TRBD1. Trimming removed 10 bases from V and 1 base from J; junction bases left unmatched: 7. From germline, CDR1 is MNHEY and CDR2 SVGEGT. The CDR3 has 13 residues. Here the CDR3 reads CATGDSGSYEQYF. CDR3 coding DNA: TGTGCCACCGGGGACAGCGGATCCTACGAGCAGTACTTC.

In this sample, this clonotype turned up many times. The CDR3 coding sequence is TGTGCCAGCAGCCACCCGCCGGGGTCTGAAGCTTTCTTT. Protein product: CASSHPPGSEAFF. The V call is TRBV4-2, the J call TRBJ1-1; no firm D call. Per germline, CDR1 LGHNA and CDR2 YNFKEQ. CDR3 size: 13 residues. Trimming pared 3 bases from V and 6 bases from J, leaving 11 bases between.

This clonotype has a handful of counts. The V gene is TRBV5-1, the J gene TRBJ2-1; TRBD2 matches 7 bases. Germline values: CDR1 SGHRS, CDR2 YFSETQ. The CDR3 length is 14 residues. The trim removed 3 bases at V and 7 bases at J, leaving 7 bases unmatched. CDR3 region: CASSSLAGSNEQFF. DNA of the CDR3: TGCGCCAGCAGCTCCTTAGCGGGCTCAAATGAGCAGTTCTTC.

This clonotype has ten or more counts. V gene TRBV7-9 combines with J gene TRBJ2-7; possible D gene TRBD2, 5 bases. Trimming stripped 5 bases from V and 3 bases from J, with 11 bases between. From germline, CDR1 is SEHNR and CDR2 FQNEAQ (reference sequence). The CDR3 length is 13 residues. The chain's CDR3 is CASSNGRGYEQYF. In DNA, the CDR3 is TGTGCCAGCAGCAACGGCCGGGGCTACGAGCAGTACTTC.

This clonotype was detected many times. This chain connects TRBV3-1 to TRBJ2-2; TRBD1 agrees at 7 bases. Looked up from germline, CDR1 is LGHDT and CDR2 is YNNKEL (reference sequence). The CDR3 spans 19 residues. J gave up 12 bases and V 0 bases, and 22 bases lay outside the gene matches. CDR3 loop: CASSQDPLPKTGSGLQLFF. In nucleotides, the CDR3 is TGTGCCAGCAGCCAAGACCCTCTCCCCAAGACAGGGAGCGGTTTGCAGCTGTTTTTT.

This clonotype was recorded many times. The chain employs TRBV12-3 or TRBV12-4 and TRBJ2-7, with 7 bases matching TRBD2. The CDR3 is 15 amino acids. J lost 0 bases, V lost 6 bases, and 8 bases had no gene match. In DNA, the CDR3 is TGTGCCAGCAGCATTAGCGGGTCCCTCTCCTACGAGCAGTACTTC. Its translation is CASSISGSLSYEQYF.

The rearrangement uses TRBV2 and TRBJ2-1, with TRBD1 as a possible D gene (6 bases). The CDR3 consists of 17 residues. Germline CDR1 and CDR2: SNHLY and FYNNEI. V lost 5 bases to trimming and J lost 1 base, with 18 bases between them. The CDR3 loop reads CASSSPGDTASYNEQFF. In nucleotides, the CDR3 is TGTGCCAGCAGTTCGCCAGGGGACACCGCGTCCTACAATGAGCAGTTCTTC.

The chain is built from TRBV6-2 or TRBV6-3 and TRBJ2-7; 8 bases line up with TRBD1. Trimming at V came to 7 bases and at J to 6 bases, leaving 8 bases not matched to a gene. Germline loops: CDR1 MNHEY, CDR2 SVGEGT. The CDR3 runs 13 residues. CDR3 coding DNA: TGTGCCAGCAACACGGACAGGGCTTTCGAGCAGTACTTC. Translated, it gives CASNTDRAFEQYF.

Ten or more counts support this clonotype. The V gene is TRBV5-1, the J gene TRBJ1-5; D is possibly TRBD1 (5 bases). V was trimmed by 5 bases and J by 5 bases, leaving 11 bases between them. CDR3 length equals 13 residues. Germline V CDR1 and CDR2: SGHRS, YFSETQ. The CDR3: CASRFRDDQPQHF. CDR3 in DNA: TGCGCCAGCAGATTCAGGGATGATCAGCCCCAGCATTTT.

This clonotype occurred many times. CDR3 nucleotides: TGCAGCGTGGGTAAAGCCTCCTACGAGCAGTACTTC. It specifies CSVGKASYEQYF. This sequence joins TRBV29-1 and TRBJ2-7; D not resolved. The V gene lost 6 bases and the J gene lost 0 bases, with 9 bases spanning the gap. Germline V lookup: CDR1 SQVTM, CDR2 ANQGSEA. The CDR3 has 12 residues.

This clonotype occurred many times. The chain recombines TRBV20-1 with TRBJ1-5; 7 bases match TRBD1. Trimming at V came to 3 bases and at J to 2 bases, leaving 7 bases not matched to a gene. Germline V lookup: CDR1 DFQATT, CDR2 SNEGSKA (reference sequence). The CDR3 covers 15 residues. The CDR3 reads CSARGAGGGNQPQHF. The CDR3 DNA sequence: TGCAGTGCTAGGGGGGCAGGGGGGGGCAATCAGCCCCAGCATTTT.

This sequence joins TRBV5-4 and TRBJ2-3; TRBD2 matches 11 bases. Germline CDR1 SGHNT, CDR2 YYREEE (reference sequence). The CDR3 is made up of 16 amino acids. V lost 3 bases and J lost 2; bases outside the gene matches: 5. CDR3 in amino acids: CASSSPSGGFTDTQYF. CDR3 nucleotides: TGTGCCAGCAGCTCACCTAGCGGGGGGTTCACAGATACGCAGTATTTT.

This clonotype was detected ten times or more. The rearrangement links TRBV20-1 to TRBJ1-2, with D uncertain. Germline-derived CDR1 and CDR2 are DFQATT and SNEGSKA (reference sequence). Between the trimmed V and J ends, which lost 6 bases and 0 bases, there was a span of 20 bases. The CDR3 spans 16 residues. As DNA, the CDR3 is TGCAGTGCCCTCCAGCCTACGATCTTTTCTAACTATGGCTACACCTTC. It encodes CSALQPTIFSNYGYTF.

This clonotype was detected many times. The rearrangement uses TRBV20-1 and TRBJ2-5; a weak D match, TRBD1 (5 bases). Germline CDR1 is DFQATT and CDR2 is SNEGSKA (reference sequence). This CDR3 is 15 amino acids long. Deletions cut 0 bases from V and 5 bases from J, with 16 bases between. CDR3: CSARDLTELRETQYF. The CDR3, as DNA: TGCAGTGCTAGAGATTTGACAGAATTGAGGGAGACCCAGTACTTC.

This clonotype was seen a few times. The rearrangement joins TRBV5-1 to TRBJ2-2; tentative D call: TRBD2 (5 bases). V gave up 0 bases and J gave up 3 bases, with 12 bases separating them. This CDR3 is 16 amino acids long. Germline loops: CDR1 SGHRS, CDR2 YFSETQ. The CDR3 nucleotides are TGCGCCAGCAGCTTGGACGGGAAAACCTACACCGGGGAGCTGTTTTTT. Protein sequence: CASSLDGKTYTGELFF.

There are a few counts of this clonotype. This chain connects TRBV6-2 or TRBV6-3 to TRBJ2-1; 8 bases are shared with TRBD2. Germline V gives CDR1 MNHEY, CDR2 SVGEGT. V lost 5 bases to trimming and J lost 1 base; unmatched junction nucleotides: 7. This CDR3 spans 16 amino acids. CDR3 sequence: CASSTLAGRSYNEQFF. CDR3 in DNA: TGTGCCAGCAGTACCTTAGCGGGAAGGTCCTACAATGAGCAGTTCTTC.

On this clonotype: Given a much more abundant clone one base away, this may be a read error. V and J are TRBV6-1 and TRBJ2-7; 12 bases agree with TRBD2. V trimming: 6 bases; J trimming: 7 bases; junction bases outside the gene matches: 13. Looked up from germline, CDR1 is MNHNS and CDR2 is SASEGT. There are 16 residues in the CDR3. The CDR3 spells CASSRTSGAYLGEQYF. The DNA for the CDR3 is TGTGCCAGCAGCCGGACTAGCGGGGCTTACCTAGGGGAGCAGTACTTC.

The table lists this clonotype with a few counts. The J gene is TRBJ2-5, the V gene TRBV12-3 or TRBV12-4, with 8 bases aligning to TRBD2. The CDR3 is 15 residues long. V lost 4 bases to trimming and J lost 3 bases; unmatched junction nucleotides: 7. The chain's CDR3 is CASSSPGLEKETQYF. CDR3 sequence (DNA): TGTGCCAGCAGTTCGCCGGGACTAGAGAAAGAGACCCAGTACTTC.

This clonotype was detected ten times or more. The J gene is TRBJ2-7, the V gene TRBV5-1; 9 bases align to TRBD1. The germline CDR1 and CDR2 sequences are SGHRS and YFSETQ. The CDR3 has 16 amino acids. V shed 0 bases and J 7 bases; nucleotides not matched to a gene: 11. The CDR3 DNA is TGCGCCAGCAGCTTGGCCCCGGGACAGGGAACGAGGGAGCAGTACTTC. As protein: CASSLAPGQGTREQYF.

This clonotype was detected a few times. CDR3 coding DNA: TGTGCCAGTAGTATCTGGGGAGGGGAGCTGTTTTTT. Protein sequence: CASSIWGGELFF. The J gene is TRBJ2-2, the V gene TRBV19, with D unclear. CDR3 length: 12 residues. V was trimmed by 3 bases and J by 8 bases, leaving 7 bases between them. CDR1 LNHDA and CDR2 SQIVND come from the germline V gene (reference sequence). The full variable domain, in which reference TRBV19 and TRBJ2-2 provide the parts outside the CDR3, is DGGITQSPKYLFRKEGQNVTLSCEQNLNHDAMYWYRQDPGQGLRLIYYSQIVNDFQKGDIAEGYSVSREKKESFPLTVTSAQKNPTAFYLCASSIWGGELFFGEGSRLTVL.

The rearrangement uses TRBV13 and TRBJ2-7, with 8 bases identical to TRBD2. The germline V gene encodes CDR1 PRHDT and CDR2 FYEKMQ (reference sequence). The CDR3 sequence is 15 residues long. V gave up 0 bases and J gave up 2 bases; unmatched junction bases: 3. The CDR3, as DNA: TGTGCCAGCAGCTTAGGTGGAGCGGGGGCCTACGAGCAGTACTTC. This sequence encodes CASSLGGAGAYEQYF.

This clonotype was observed at least ten times. The chain uses TRBV4-3 and TRBJ2-5; 7 nucleotides agree with TRBD1. This CDR3 has 18 residues. Per germline, CDR1 LGHNA and CDR2 YSLEER. The junction had 13 bases not matched to a gene; V was cut back by 2 bases and J by 1 base. The CDR3 nucleotides are TGCGCCAGCAGCCAAAGCCACGCAGGGGGATGGTCCCAAGAGACCCAGTACTTC. Protein: CASSQSHAGGWSQETQYF.

V and J are TRBV11-1 and TRBJ2-5, with D hard to call. The CDR3 has 12 amino acids. V was cut by 5 bases and J by 4 bases, with 8 bases left in between. Germline CDR1 is SGHAT and CDR2 is FQDESV (reference sequence). CDR3 nucleotide sequence: TGTGCCAGCAGCACGATGGGAGAGACCCAGTACTTC. Protein: CASSTMGETQYF. Full variable domain (remainder filled in from reference TRBV11-1 and TRBJ2-5): EAEVAQSPRYKITEKSQAVAFWCDPISGHATLYWYRQILGQGPELLVQFQDESVVDDSQLPKDRFSAERLKGVDSTLKIQPAELGDSAMYLCASSTMGETQYFGPGTRLLVL.